This T cell receptor (beta chain) is from a study of shared clonotypes between healthy human individuals. Study-wide results and limits: Compared with clonotypes that all four donors shared, non-shared clonotypes had lower generation probabilities.

The table came from immunoSEQ multiplex PCR; TCRdb's copy has only in-frame clones and leaves some out. The sample contains about 680,000 clones, around 90% of which appear only once. The naive CD8 subset, CD45RO-negative cells positively selected for CCR7, excluded terminally differentiated effector memory CD45RA+ cells. HIV-negative, healthy adults without recent acute infections or vaccinations were the donors. Everyone who donated was a Caucasian adult who lived in Nashville, Tennessee. Worth noting for this clone: Its antigen is undetermined.

Material for sequencing was naive CD8+ T cells sorted from blood. This receptor was identified in a man aged 30-40 years in good health.

CDR3 coding DNA: TGTGCCAGCAGTACTGAGACAGAAATAGTTTTTGGAAACACCATATATTTT. Protein sequence: CASSTETEIVFGNTIYF. This chain links TRBV28 with TRBJ1-3, with a possible D match to TRBD1 (5 bases). V was cut by 5 bases and J by 3 bases, with 20 bases left in between. CDR3 length: 17 amino acids. Germline values: CDR1 MDHEN, CDR2 SYDVKM.